Following are 30 T cell receptor beta chains from one sample sequenced in a study of blood T cell repertoires in COVID-19. Repertoires were generated with immunoSEQ multiplex PCR, while TCRdb's copy carries only in-frame clones and drops some. This sample has a few hundred thousand clones, with around 83% found just once. The sequenced sample was PBMCs or T cells enriched from blood (not recorded which). These receptors came from a woman in her forties or fifties who had been exposed to COVID-19.

This chain connects TRBV2 to TRBJ1-1; tentatively, D is TRBD1 (6 bases). Between the trimmed V and J ends, which lost 10 bases and 2 bases, there was a span of 11 bases. CDR3 size: 12 residues. CDR1 SNHLY and CDR2 FYNNEI come from the germline V gene. The CDR3 is CATGTFNTEAFF. CDR3 in DNA: TGTGCCACTGGGACATTCAACACTGAAGCTTTCTTT.

The rearrangement uses TRBV20-1 and TRBJ1-4, with no clear D. V lost 2 bases to trimming and J lost 8 bases, with 6 bases between them. CDR1 and CDR2 from the germline V gene are DFQATT and SNEGSKA (reference sequence). This CDR3 is built from 11 residues. The CDR3, as DNA: TGCAGTGCTAGAAACAGAGAAAAACTGTTTTTT. Translated: CSARNREKLFF.

The chain has TRBV2 and TRBJ1-1, with 8 bases that match TRBD1. Germline V gives CDR1 SNHLY, CDR2 FYNNEI. The CDR3 has 14 amino acids. The J segment lost 6 bases and the V segment lost 9 bases, leaving 12 bases of the junction unmatched. Here the CDR3 reads CASSFDRGESEAFF. The CDR3 region has the DNA TGTGCCAGTAGCTTCGACAGGGGAGAATCTGAAGCTTTCTTT.

The CDR3 is CASTLGTTGHTEAFF. The CDR3 DNA follows: TGCGCCAGCACCTTAGGTACGACAGGGCACACTGAAGCTTTCTTT. V and J are TRBV10-2 and TRBJ1-1; 7 bases align to TRBD1. Germline V gives CDR1 WSHSY, CDR2 SAAADI. With 7 bases clipped from V and 3 bases from J, the junction kept 11 bases outside the gene matches. The CDR3 covers 15 residues.

This rearrangement joins TRBV28 to TRBJ2-1; D possibly corresponds to TRBD2 (5 bases). The CDR3 consists of 14 residues. Trimming removed 6 bases from V and 3 bases from J, with 12 bases in between. Germline V gene data show CDR1 as MDHEN and CDR2 as SYDVKM. CDR3 in amino acids: CASSPRDYYNEQFF. For the CDR3, the DNA is TGTGCCAGCAGCCCCCGAGACTACTACAATGAGCAGTTCTTC.

The chain combines TRBV27 with TRBJ2-7, with 8 bases lining up with TRBD1. Per the germline V gene, CDR1 is MNHEY and CDR2 is SMNVEV (reference sequence). Germline trimming cut 7 bases from V and 0 bases from J; bases unmatched to any gene: 8. This CDR3 is 15 amino acids long. For the CDR3, the DNA is TGTGCCAGCAAACTGGGGGGACAGGACTCCTACGAGCAGTACTTC. This gives the protein CASKLGGQDSYEQYF.

The rearrangement uses TRBV3-1 (or the pseudogene TRBV3-2) and TRBJ2-5; D is possibly TRBD1 (5 bases). Deletions cut 4 bases from V and 5 bases from J, with 8 bases between. The CDR3 has 12 amino acids. Looked up from germline, CDR1 is LGHDT and CDR2 is YNNKEL (reference sequence). The CDR3, as DNA: TGTGCCAGCAGCCTAGCAGGGGAGACCCAGTACTTC. Protein sequence: CASSLAGETQYF.

The chain employs TRBV7-7 and TRBJ2-3; D unresolved. CDR1 is SSHAT, CDR2 FNYEAQ, per germline (reference sequence). Trimming took 5 bases from V and 1 from J, leaving 10 bases between them. This CDR3 is 14 amino acids long. The chain's CDR3 is CASSPRVGTDTQYF. The CDR3 nucleotides read TGTGCCAGCAGCCCTCGAGTTGGCACAGATACGCAGTATTTT.

The J gene is TRBJ1-1, the V gene TRBV19, with a possible D match to TRBD1 (5 bases). Germline V gene data show CDR1 as LNHDA and CDR2 as SQIVND (reference sequence). Trimming stripped 3 bases from V and 2 bases from J, with 13 bases between. The length of the CDR3 is 15 residues. CDR3 sequence: CASSIVAGGNTEAFF. The CDR3 nucleotides are TGTGCCAGTAGTATCGTTGCGGGGGGTAACACTGAAGCTTTCTTT.

This chain uses TRBV19 with TRBJ2-3, with 9 bases aligning to TRBD2. V lost 9 bases and J lost 5; bases outside the gene matches: 12. The CDR3 totals 15 residues. Germline lookup yields CDR1 LNHDA and CDR2 SQIVND (reference sequence). The CDR3 nucleotides read TGTGCCAGCACTTACTCTAGCGGGGTGGGAGATACGCAGTATTTT. It yields the protein CASTYSSGVGDTQYF.

In this sample, this clone turned up a few times. The rearrangement uses TRBV5-4 and TRBJ2-2; a possible D gene is TRBD1 (6 bases). This CDR3 spans 14 amino acids. With 5 bases removed from V and 4 bases from J, the gap between germline ends came to 12 bases. The germline V gene has CDR1 SGHNT and CDR2 YYREEE (reference sequence). CDR3 DNA: TGTGCCAGCAGAAACCAAGGGGGCACCGGGGAGCTGTTTTTT. Translating it yields CASRNQGGTGELFF.

J is TRBJ1-5 and V is TRBV5-5; 8 bases line up with TRBD1. After removal of 0 bases from V and 5 bases from J, the junction contained 1 base not matched to a gene. The CDR3 length is 14 residues. Germline V gene sequence: CDR1 SGHKS, CDR2 YYEKEE (reference sequence). Written as DNA, the CDR3 is TGTGCCAGCAGCTTGGACAGGGGGGATCAGCCCCAGCATTTT. Translating gives CASSLDRGDQPQHF.

This clone was picked up one time. The V gene is TRBV27, the J gene TRBJ2-3, with TRBD2 as a possible D gene (7 bases). Trimming took 7 bases from V and 6 from J, leaving 20 bases between them. Germline assignment: CDR1 MNHEY and CDR2 SMNVEV (reference sequence). The CDR3 is 15 amino acids. The chain's CDR3 is CASIFGGPARDTQYF. In DNA form, the CDR3 reads TGTGCCAGCATCTTCGGGGGGCCGGCCAGGGATACGCAGTATTTT.

The V call is TRBV19, the J call TRBJ1-1; D remains ambiguous. Trimming stripped 5 bases from V and 1 base from J, with 11 bases between. CDR1 is LNHDA, CDR2 SQIVND, per germline (reference sequence). The CDR3 is 14 residues long. CDR3 protein: CASSPGRANTEAFF. CDR3 sequence (DNA): TGTGCCAGTAGTCCCGGGAGGGCGAACACTGAAGCTTTCTTT.

This sequence joins TRBV27 and TRBJ1-5; D is ambiguous. Looked up from germline, CDR1 is MNHEY and CDR2 is SMNVEV (reference sequence). V lost 6 bases to trimming and J lost 2 bases, with 14 bases between them. This CDR3 region has 15 residues. The CDR3 nucleotides read TGTGCCAGCAGCCGGACGGGCGGGGGCAATCAGCCCCAGCATTTT. This translates into CASSRTGGGNQPQHF.

This clone appeared a single time. The J gene is TRBJ1-2, the V gene TRBV18, with a possible D match to TRBD1 (6 bases). This CDR3 contains 18 residues. With 3 bases removed from V and 4 bases from J, the gap between germline ends came to 24 bases. Germline V CDR1 and CDR2: KGHSH, LQKENI. The CDR3 bases are TGTGCCAGCTCACCTGGGACACCTTCCACCACGCCCAGCTATGGCTACACCTTC. As protein: CASSPGTPSTTPSYGYTF.

This chain joins TRBV6-5 and TRBJ1-6; D ambiguous. The ends were cut back, 6 bases at V and 6 bases at J, with 12 bases in the middle. Germline V gene data show CDR1 as MNHEY and CDR2 as SVGAGI. The length of the CDR3 is 14 residues. The CDR3 nucleotides read TGTGCCAGCAGAATTGGGAGCGGTAATTCACCCCTCCACTTT. Its translation is CASRIGSGNSPLHF.

This chain joins TRBV21-1 and TRBJ2-7; the table's D call, TRBD1, has no DNA check behind it. TRBV21-1 is a pseudogene locus. The CDR3 sequence is 15 residues long. DNA of the CDR3: TGTGCCAGGAAGACAGATTTTTCCTTGGTTTGCGAGCAGTACTTC. Translated, it gives CARKTDFSLVCEQYF.

In its sample, this clone was seen a few times. DNA for the CDR3: TGTGCCAGCAGCTCAGTGGGAGGCGACAAAAAACTGTTTTTT. Its protein product is CASSSVGGDKKLFF. This chain connects TRBV6-2 or TRBV6-3 to TRBJ1-4; no clear D gene. CDR3 length: 14 amino acids. Germline assignment: CDR1 MNHEY and CDR2 SVGEGT. The V end was cut by 6 bases, the J end by 9 bases, with 17 bases between.

This clone came up a few times. The genes are TRBV28 and TRBJ1-1; D is perhaps TRBD1 (6 bases). Germline V gene data show CDR1 as MDHEN and CDR2 as SYDVKM. There are 12 residues in the CDR3. The germline V and J ends were trimmed by 3 bases and 11 bases, with 13 bases remaining between them. CDR3 sequence (DNA): TGTGCCAGCAGTTTGCAGGGGTCACGGGCTTTCTTT. It encodes CASSLQGSRAFF.

The chain uses TRBV19 and TRBJ2-7, with 9 bases matching TRBD2. This CDR3 comprises 13 residues. Trimming removed 10 bases from V and 0 bases from J; junction bases left unmatched: 4. Per germline, CDR1 LNHDA and CDR2 SQIVND (reference sequence). CDR3 nucleotides: TGTGCCACCAGACTAGCGGACTCCTACGAGCAGTACTTC. This translates into CATRLADSYEQYF.

The CDR3 loop is CASSLGGQQAQFF. In DNA, the CDR3 is TGTGCCAGCAGCTTAGGGGGCCAGCAGGCCCAGTTCTTC. The chain combines TRBV11-2 with TRBJ2-1, with D possibly being TRBD1 (5 bases). The V end lost 1 base, the J end lost 13 bases, and 14 bases lay between the germline ends. Per the germline V gene, CDR1 is SGHAT and CDR2 is FQNNGV. The CDR3 runs to 13 residues.

J is TRBJ2-2 and V is TRBV30; D is unresolved. Trimming removed 4 bases from V and 8 bases from J, with 8 bases in between. Germline V lookup: CDR1 GTSNPN, CDR2 SVGIG (reference sequence). CDR3 length equals 11 residues. CDR3 coding DNA: TGTGCCTGGAATCTCCGGGGGGAGCTGTTTTTT. Its translation: CAWNLRGELFF.

The V call is TRBV19, the J call TRBJ1-1; 7 nucleotides align to TRBD1. Germline assignment: CDR1 LNHDA and CDR2 SQIVND (reference sequence). Trimming removed 6 bases from V and 6 bases from J; junction bases left unmatched: 10. The CDR3 totals 14 residues. CDR3 bases: TGTGCCAGTAGAAATCAAAACAGGGGACCTGAAGCTTTCTTT. Translation: CASRNQNRGPEAFF.

The chain employs TRBV2 and TRBJ1-3; 7 bases are a match to TRBD1. In germline, CDR1 is SNHLY, CDR2 FYNNEI. There are 14 residues in the CDR3. V shed 11 bases and J 0 bases; nucleotides not matched to a gene: 7. The CDR3 spells CASSGQLSGNTIYF. DNA of the CDR3: TGTGCCTCATCGGGACAGCTCTCTGGAAACACCATATATTTT.

This rearrangement joins TRBV6-5 to TRBJ2-1, with 8 bases lining up with TRBD1. Losses at the gene ends were 5 bases for V and 7 bases for J; bases not matched to a gene: 10. Per germline, CDR1 MNHEY and CDR2 SVGAGI. This CDR3 is 15 amino acids long. The CDR3 nucleotides are TGTGCCAGCAGTCGGGGACAGGACGGGAGAAATGAGCAGTTCTTC. Its protein is CASSRGQDGRNEQFF.

A single count supports this clone. The CDR3 loop reads CASSLESRQGVGVDTQYF. In nucleotides, the CDR3 is TGTGCCAGCAGCTTAGAATCGCGACAGGGGGTCGGAGTGGATACGCAGTATTTT. The chain employs TRBV7-2 and TRBJ2-3; 9 bases line up with TRBD1. V shed 1 base and J 6 bases; nucleotides not matched to a gene: 14. Germline CDR1 SGHTA, CDR2 FQGNSA. The CDR3 has 18 residues. The full variable domain, completed using reference TRBV7-2 and TRBJ2-3, is GAGVSQSPSNKVTEKGKDVELRCDPISGHTALYWYRQSLGQGLEFLIYFQGNSAPDKSGLPSDRFSAERTGGSVSTLTIQRTQQEDSAVYLCASSLESRQGVGVDTQYFGPGTRLTVL.

The rearrangement uses TRBV5-6 and TRBJ2-3; D is undetermined. Germline assignment: CDR1 SGHDT and CDR2 YYEEEE. The CDR3 has 16 residues. Trimming removed 1 base at V and 2 bases at J, with 14 bases between. CDR3 protein: CASSLHGGPHTDTQYF. The CDR3 nucleotides read TGTGCCAGCAGCTTGCACGGCGGCCCCCACACAGATACGCAGTATTTT.

DNA of the CDR3: TGTGCCAGCAGTTTTGGACAGGGCCTACTTTTGCATTTT. Translation: CASSFGQGLLLHF. The gene calls are TRBV12-3 or TRBV12-4 and TRBJ1-5; 8 bases fit TRBD1. V was clipped by 3 bases and J by 15 bases; unmatched bases: 10. The CDR3 has 13 amino acids.

V is TRBV5-1 and J is TRBJ1-1; D remains ambiguous. The germline V gene encodes CDR1 SGHRS and CDR2 YFSETQ. Trimming left V 4 bases short and J 0 bases short, with 7 bases between. CDR3 length equals 13 residues. Here the CDR3 reads CASSRDVNTEAFF. The CDR3 region has the DNA TGCGCCAGCAGCCGAGATGTGAACACTGAAGCTTTCTTT. Variable domain in full (rest from reference TRBV5-1 and TRBJ1-1): KAGVTQTPRYLIKTRGQQVTLSCSPISGHRSVSWYQQTPGQGLQFLFEYFSETQRNKGNFPGRFSGRQFSNSRSEMNVSTLELGDSALYLCASSRDVNTEAFFGQGTRLTVV.